A single sample is the source of the 6 T cell receptor beta chains below, sequenced in a study of T cells in Graves' hyperthyroidism and ophthalmopathy. The source material, RNA transcripts, was used to amplify TCR beta CDR3 regions. With the HTBI primer set, the TCR CDR3 went through a first round of RT-PCR. TCRdb recomputed calls from the multiplex PCR reads with MiXCR, one row per CDR3 protein. Among 610,000 or so distinct CDR3 sequences, roughly 50% were seen once, and the ten largest hold around 8%. Input material: peripheral blood or thyroid tissue (not recorded which). The origin of the receptors is a woman younger than 30 with Graves' hyperthyroidism.

A remark on this clonotype: A much more abundant neighbour one base away suggests this may be a read error. As the CDR3 is not closed by the conserved phenylalanine or tryptophan, this likely results from a read error. The V gene is TRBV16, the J gene TRBJ1-1, with 11 bases aligning to TRBD1. With V trimmed by 3 bases and J by 2 bases, 5 bases remained unmatched. CDR3 length: 16 residues. Germline V gives CDR1 KGHSY, CDR2 FQNENV. The CDR3, as DNA: TGTGCCAGCAGCCAGGGACAGGGGGGGGGAAACACTGAAGCTTTCCTT. Protein product: CASSQGQGGGNTEAFL.

J is TRBJ2-7 and V is TRBV15, with D perhaps matching TRBD2 (6 bases). Trimming stripped 5 bases from V and 2 bases from J, with 13 bases between. The CDR3 length is 14 residues. Germline CDR1 is LNHNV and CDR2 is YYDKDF (reference sequence). The CDR3 loop reads CATSPTRETYEQYF. CDR3 nucleotide sequence: TGTGCCACCAGCCCGACTAGAGAGACCTACGAGCAGTACTTC.

In this sample, this clonotype turned up many times. The V call is TRBV27, the J call TRBJ1-2; D is unresolved. This CDR3 is built from 11 residues. Germline V gene data show CDR1 as MNHEY and CDR2 as SMNVEV (reference sequence). The V end lost 8 bases, the J end lost 7 bases, and 11 bases lay between the germline ends. DNA for the CDR3: TGTGCCAGCCGGTCCTCGGTTGGCTACACCTTC. This sequence encodes CASRSSVGYTF.

The chain uses TRBV19 and TRBJ2-7; D is uncertain. From germline, CDR1 is LNHDA and CDR2 SQIVND (reference sequence). The CDR3 length is 13 residues. V lost 4 bases, J lost 12 bases, and 19 bases lay in between. The CDR3 reads CASSKSVNRYPYF. As DNA, the CDR3 is TGTGCCAGTAGTAAGTCGGTTAACAGATACCCGTACTTC.

This clonotype came up many times. This chain joins TRBV24-1 and TRBJ2-5, with 7 bases aligning to TRBD1. Germline V gene data show CDR1 as KGHDR and CDR2 as SFDVKD. The CDR3 has 18 amino acids. V lost 7 bases to trimming and J lost 2 bases; unmatched junction nucleotides: 18. DNA for the CDR3: TGTGCCACCAGCGAGACAGGGAAGGTAGATACTCAACAAGAGACCCAGTACTTC. It yields the protein CATSETGKVDTQQETQYF.

Ten or more counts support this clonotype. The J gene is TRBJ2-2, the V gene TRBV7-2; perhaps D is TRBD1 or TRBD2 (5 bases each). Trimming left V 2 bases short and J 3 bases short, with 16 bases between. The CDR3 consists of 17 residues. The germline CDR1 and CDR2 sequences are SGHTA and FQGNSA. The chain's CDR3 is CASSLRTPGQYTGELFF. In nucleotides, the CDR3 is TGTGCCAGCAGCTTAAGGACACCGGGGCAGTACACCGGGGAGCTGTTTTTT.